The clone carrying this T cell receptor beta chain came up a few times. Distinct nucleotide sequences in the sample also encode this CDR3. The entirety of the isolated RNA underwent reverse transcription, so expressed TCRB transcripts were sequenced. Clones were read by immunoSEQ multiplex PCR, and TCRdb kept only the in-frame ones, dropping some. The table has just over 450,000 clones, about 30% seen once; the top ten hold almost 0.065%. Germline CDR1 GTSNPN, CDR2 SVGIG (reference sequence). V was pared by 3 bases and J by 1 base, with 4 bases between. The CDR3 runs to 13 residues. The data originate from a study of beta chain features in type 1 diabetes.

The rearrangement links TRBV30 to TRBJ2-6, with D unclear. Sequenced sample: naive CD4+ T cells from blood. The receptor's source is a man younger than 30 in good health. DNA for the CDR3: TGTGCCTGGAGGGTGTCTGGGGCCAACGTCCTGACTTTC. Its protein is CAWRVSGANVLTF.